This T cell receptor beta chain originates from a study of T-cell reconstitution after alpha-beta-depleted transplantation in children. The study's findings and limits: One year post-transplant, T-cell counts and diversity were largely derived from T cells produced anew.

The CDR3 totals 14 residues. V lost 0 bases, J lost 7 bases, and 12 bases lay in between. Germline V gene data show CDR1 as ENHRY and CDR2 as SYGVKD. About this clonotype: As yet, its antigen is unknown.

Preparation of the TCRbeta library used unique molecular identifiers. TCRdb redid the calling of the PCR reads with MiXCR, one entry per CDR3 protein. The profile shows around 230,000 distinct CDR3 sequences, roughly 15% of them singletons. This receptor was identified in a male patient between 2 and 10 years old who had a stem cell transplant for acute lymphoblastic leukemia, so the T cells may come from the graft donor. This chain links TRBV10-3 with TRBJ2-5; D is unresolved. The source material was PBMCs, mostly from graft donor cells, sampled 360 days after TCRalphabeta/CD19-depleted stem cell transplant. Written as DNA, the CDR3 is TGTGCCATCAGTGAGTCTCGAGACGATGGGACCCAGTACTTC. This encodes CAISESRDDGTQYF.